The 23 T cell receptor beta chains below come from one sample, sequenced in a study of blood T cell repertoires in COVID-19. Clones were read by immunoSEQ multiplex PCR, and TCRdb kept only the in-frame ones, dropping some. This sample has approximately 46,000 clones; roughly 86% occur once, and the top ten carry about a sixth. Sequencing was done on a sample of peripheral blood. The receptors shown here come from a man between 60 and 75 years old with active or convalescent COVID-19.

V and J are TRBV4-1 and TRBJ2-3, with 11 bases identical to TRBD2. This CDR3 comprises 17 residues. The J segment lost 2 bases and the V segment lost 0 bases, leaving 4 bases of the junction unmatched. The germline V gene has CDR1 MGHRA and CDR2 YSYEKL. The CDR3 sequence is CASSQDLAGGLTDTQYF. The DNA of the CDR3 is TGCGCCAGCAGCCAAGATTTAGCGGGGGGGCTCACAGATACGCAGTATTTT.

This clone occurred a few times. This chain connects TRBV2 to TRBJ2-1; the D gene is possibly TRBD1 (5 bases). The CDR3 spans 15 residues. Trimming removed 3 bases from V and 3 bases from J, with 12 bases in between. CDR1 and CDR2 (germline): SNHLY, FYNNEI. The CDR3: CASSEGPPLYNEQFF. DNA for the CDR3: TGTGCCAGCAGTGAGGGGCCTCCCCTCTACAATGAGCAGTTCTTC.

The chain has TRBV2 and TRBJ1-4; D unresolved. The CDR3 totals 15 residues. CDR1 and CDR2 (germline): SNHLY, FYNNEI. V lost 0 bases to trimming and J lost 7 bases, with 12 bases between them. DNA for the CDR3: TGTGCCAGCAGTGAAGCCGGGGAGGGTTCTGAAAAACTGTTTTTT. It yields the protein CASSEAGEGSEKLFF.

The chain combines TRBV27 with TRBJ1-2; 7 nucleotides match TRBD1. There are 13 residues in the CDR3. From germline, CDR1 is MNHEY and CDR2 SMNVEV (reference sequence). V gave up 6 bases and J gave up 2 bases; unmatched junction bases: 3. CDR3 coding DNA: TGTGCCAGCAGGTCGACAGGGAACTATGGCTACACCTTC. Protein product: CASRSTGNYGYTF.

The chain couples TRBV24-1 to TRBJ2-7, with D perhaps matching TRBD1 (6 bases). Germline CDR1 reads KGHDR; CDR2 reads SFDVKD. CDR3 length equals 15 residues. Trimming removed 1 base at V and 2 bases at J, with 11 bases between. CDR3 protein: CATSDFTGSTYEQYF. The CDR3 DNA is TGTGCCACCAGTGATTTTACAGGGTCAACCTACGAGCAGTACTTC.

The V gene is TRBV11-1, the J gene TRBJ1-1; D unclear. V was pared by 3 bases and J by 5 bases, with 13 bases between. The CDR3 spans 14 residues. From germline, CDR1 is SGHAT and CDR2 FQDESV (reference sequence). The CDR3 nucleotides are TGTGCCAGCAGCTTGAGGGTCAGTGGGACTGAAGCTTTCTTT. It specifies CASSLRVSGTEAFF.

V and J are TRBV10-3 and TRBJ2-1; 10 bases map to TRBD2. CDR1 and CDR2 (germline): ENHRY, SYGVKD. J gave up 6 bases and V 3 bases, and 5 bases lay outside the gene matches. The length of the CDR3 is 15 residues. The DNA for the CDR3 is TGTGCCATCAGTGAAAGGACTAGCGGACCCAATGAGCAGTTCTTC. The encoded protein is CAISERTSGPNEQFF.

The chain uses TRBV5-6 and TRBJ1-1, with D possibly being TRBD1 (6 bases). In germline, CDR1 is SGHDT, CDR2 YYEEEE. V was clipped by 4 bases and J by 7 bases, with 8 bases between them. The CDR3 extends over 11 amino acids. The CDR3 DNA reads as TGTGCCAGCAGCCGGACAGTTGAAGCTTTCTTT. This codes for CASSRTVEAFF.

This rearrangement joins TRBV18 to TRBJ2-1; 9 positions match TRBD2. Germline lookup yields CDR1 KGHSH and CDR2 LQKENI. V shed 5 bases and J 3 bases; nucleotides not matched to a gene: 5. This CDR3 spans 15 amino acids. The DNA of the CDR3 is TGTGCCAGCTCAGCTCTAGCGGGGATCTACAATGAGCAGTTCTTC. Translation: CASSALAGIYNEQFF.

Only a few counts were recorded for this clone. The V gene is TRBV7-9, the J gene TRBJ2-7; 9 nucleotides line up with TRBD1. CDR3 length equals 16 residues. CDR1 SEHNR and CDR2 FQNEAQ come from the germline V gene (reference sequence). With V trimmed by 5 bases and J by 2 bases, 10 bases remained unmatched. In DNA, the CDR3 is TGTGCCAGCAGCCCGATATCCGGGACAGGGCCCTACGAGCAGTACTTC. Translating gives CASSPISGTGPYEQYF.

The V and J genes are TRBV5-8 and TRBJ2-2, with 9 bases fitting TRBD1. The length of the CDR3 is 17 residues. Per the germline V gene, CDR1 is SGHTS and CDR2 is YDEGEE. Losses at the gene ends were 6 bases for V and 4 bases for J; bases not matched to a gene: 13. DNA of the CDR3: TGTGCCAGCATCAACAAACAGGGGGCAGTAGGCACCGGGGAGCTGTTTTTT. Translation gives CASINKQGAVGTGELFF.

The V and J genes are TRBV5-1 and TRBJ2-2, with 7 bases that match TRBD1. V lost 4 bases and J lost 5; bases outside the gene matches: 2. The CDR3 is 13 residues long. Germline-derived CDR1 and CDR2 are SGHRS and YFSETQ. The CDR3 nucleotides are TGCGCCAGCAGCCTGGACAGGACCGGGGAGCTGTTTTTT. This encodes CASSLDRTGELFF.

The chain joins TRBV27 to TRBJ1-5, with 9 bases that match TRBD1. The CDR3 consists of 15 residues. The trim removed 8 bases at V and 3 bases at J, leaving 8 bases unmatched. Germline V lookup: CDR1 MNHEY, CDR2 SMNVEV (reference sequence). In DNA, the CDR3 is TGTGCCAGCGCCCCCGGACAGGGGATCAATCAGCCCCAGCATTTT. Protein product: CASAPGQGINQPQHF.

The chain combines TRBV10-3 with TRBJ2-3; 7 bases line up with TRBD2. Trimming at V came to 1 base and at J to 2 bases, leaving 6 bases not matched to a gene. The CDR3 has 16 residues. Germline V CDR1 and CDR2: ENHRY, SYGVKD. Written as DNA, the CDR3 is TGTGCCATCAGTGAGTATGGCGGGGGAATCACAGATACGCAGTATTTT. This sequence encodes CAISEYGGGITDTQYF.

The rearrangement links TRBV7-9 to TRBJ2-5; no firm D call. The CDR3 is 12 amino acids. Germline loops: CDR1 SEHNR, CDR2 FQNEAQ (reference sequence). V was trimmed by 1 base and J by 5 bases, leaving 5 bases between them. The CDR3 region is CASSLVLETQYF. In nucleotides, the CDR3 is TGTGCCAGCAGCTTAGTTCTCGAGACCCAGTACTTC. Supplemented by reference TRBV7-9 and TRBJ2-5, the full variable domain reads DTGVSQNPRHKITKRGQNVTFRCDPISEHNRLYWYRQTLGQGPEFLTYFQNEAQLEKSRLLSDRFSAERPKGSFSTLEIQRTEQGDSAMYLCASSLVLETQYFGPGTRLLVL.

The chain joins TRBV6-5 to TRBJ1-1, with D possibly TRBD1 on 6 matching bases. With 5 bases removed from V and 3 bases from J, the gap between germline ends came to 7 bases. There are 12 residues in the CDR3. Germline V CDR1 and CDR2: MNHEY, SVGAGI. The CDR3 loop reads CASSRGYTEAFF. DNA of the CDR3: TGTGCCAGCAGTAGGGGGTACACTGAAGCTTTCTTT.

V usage is TRBV11-2 and J usage is TRBJ1-2; TRBD1 might be the D (5 bases). The CDR3 has 15 residues. V shed 1 base and J shed 1 base, with 10 bases lying between them. Germline lookup yields CDR1 SGHAT and CDR2 FQNNGV. The CDR3 region has the DNA TGTGCCAGCAGCTTAGTAACACAGGATAACTATGGCTACACCTTC. Protein product: CASSLVTQDNYGYTF.

J is TRBJ1-4 and V is TRBV4-1; 7 nucleotides match TRBD1. V was clipped by 4 bases and J by 6 bases; unmatched bases: 5. The V gene's germline CDR1 is MGHRA and CDR2 YSYEKL. The CDR3 sequence is 14 residues long. The CDR3, as DNA: TGCGCCAGCAGCCGACAGGGATTAGATGAAAAACTGTTTTTT. Amino acid sequence: CASSRQGLDEKLFF.

V and J are TRBV6-2 or TRBV6-3 and TRBJ2-5; D possibly corresponds to TRBD1 (6 bases). The germline V gene has CDR1 MNHEY and CDR2 SVGEGT. The V end was cut by 0 bases, the J end by 1 base, with 9 bases between. The CDR3 has 15 residues. CDR3: CASSYSPDSQETQYF. The CDR3 coding sequence is TGTGCCAGCAGTTACTCACCGGACAGCCAAGAGACCCAGTACTTC.

The CDR3 loop is CASSLNRVYGYTF. CDR3 nucleotide sequence: TGTGCCAGCAGTTTAAACAGGGTTTATGGCTACACCTTC. The chain uses TRBV12-3 or TRBV12-4 and TRBJ1-2; D possibly corresponds to TRBD1 (6 bases). This CDR3 is 13 amino acids long. V lost 2 bases, J lost 5 bases, and 9 bases lay in between.

V and J are TRBV28 and TRBJ1-1, with TRBD1 identical over 8 bases. This CDR3 has 15 residues. Per germline, CDR1 MDHEN and CDR2 SYDVKM. V gave up 2 bases and J gave up 1 base; unmatched junction bases: 3. CDR3 nucleotide sequence: TGTGCCAGCAGTTTAGGGGACAGGCGGAACACTGAAGCTTTCTTT. This gives the protein CASSLGDRRNTEAFF. Together with reference TRBV28 and TRBJ1-1, the CDR3 gives the full variable domain: DVKVTQSSRYLVKRTGEKVFLECVQDMDHENMFWYRQDPGLGLRLIYFSYDVKMKEKGDIPEGYSVSREKKERFSLILESASTNQTSMYLCASSLGDRRNTEAFFGQGTRLTVV.

V usage is TRBV4-3 and J usage is TRBJ2-1; perhaps TRBD2 as D (5 bases). CDR1 and CDR2 (germline): LGHNA, YSLEER. The CDR3 covers 16 residues. V shed 3 bases and J shed 0 bases, with 12 bases lying between them. CDR3 loop: CASSQDWRSSYNEQFF. The CDR3 bases are TGCGCCAGCAGCCAGGACTGGAGGAGCTCCTACAATGAGCAGTTCTTC.

The chain combines TRBV6-2 or TRBV6-3 with TRBJ2-7; no firm D call. V lost 5 bases, J lost 0 bases, and 5 bases lay in between. The length of the CDR3 is 12 residues. Germline CDR1 is MNHEY and CDR2 is SVGEGT. CDR3 sequence (DNA): TGTGCCAGCAGTCGGGTCTCCTACGAGCAGTACTTC. Amino acid sequence: CASSRVSYEQYF.